What follows are 5 T cell receptor beta chains derived from one specimen sequenced in a study of sequential checkpoint blockade in melanoma. Treatment defined: randomized to nivolumab then ipilimumab (arm A) or the reverse (arm B). Clones were sequenced by immunoSEQ multiplex PCR, and TCRdb holds only the in-frame ones, with some missing. The sample records about 18,000 clones, around 66% being singletons. The material was CD8+ T cells sorted from blood (inferred from file names), obtained from a patient given nivolumab and ipilimumab in sequence. The source is a human donor with melanoma.

This clone was counted a few times. The chain is built from TRBV7-2 and TRBJ2-2; the match to TRBD2 covers 14 bases. Germline loops: CDR1 SGHTA, CDR2 FQGNSA. The CDR3 loop spans 18 amino acids. Trimming removed 0 bases from V and 8 bases from J; junction bases left unmatched: 8. The CDR3 here is CASSLAGLAGDPWGELFF. CDR3 bases: TGTGCCAGCAGCTTAGCGGGACTAGCGGGAGACCCTTGGGGGGAGCTGTTTTTT.

The genes are TRBV5-6 and TRBJ2-7; TRBD2 matches 14 bases. This CDR3 has 16 amino acids. CDR1 is SGHDT, CDR2 YYEEEE, per germline. After removal of 5 bases from V and 7 bases from J, the junction contained 11 bases not matched to a gene. CDR3 DNA sequence: TGTGCCAGCAGTCCTATGACTAGCGGGGGGGCGGGGGAGCAGTACTTC. Protein product: CASSPMTSGGAGEQYF.

The chain joins TRBV7-8 to TRBJ1-2; 12 bases align to TRBD1. The V segment lost 5 bases and the J segment 7 bases; nucleotides outside the gene matches: 8. From germline, CDR1 is SGHVS and CDR2 FQNEAQ. The CDR3 is 15 amino acids. The CDR3 nucleotides read TGTGCCAGCAGCACCGGGACAGGGGGCGGTGGTGGCTACACCTTC. Amino acids: CASSTGTGGGGGYTF. Complete variable domain (other parts from reference TRBV7-8 and TRBJ1-2): GAGVSQSPRYKVAKRGQDVALRCDPISGHVSLFWYQQALGQGPEFLTYFQNEAQLDKSGLPSDRFFAERPEGSVSTLKIQRTQQEDSAVYLCASSTGTGGGGGYTFGSGTRLTVV.

The chain uses TRBV9 and TRBJ1-5; maybe TRBD1 (5 bases). CDR3 length: 14 residues. The germline V gene encodes CDR1 SGDLS and CDR2 YYNGEE. Trimming removed 0 bases at V and 10 bases at J, with 14 bases between. CDR3 DNA sequence: TGTGCCAGCAGCGTAGAGGCAGGGCGGGAACCCCAGCATTTT. Translated: CASSVEAGREPQHF.

The V gene is TRBV19, the J gene TRBJ2-1; TRBD1 might be the D (6 bases). V was cut by 2 bases and J by 0 bases, with 14 bases left in between. The CDR3 loop spans 17 amino acids. Germline CDR1 is LNHDA and CDR2 is SQIVND (reference sequence). The CDR3 spells CASSIYRGKSSYNEQFF. CDR3 sequence (DNA): TGTGCCAGTAGTATATATAGGGGGAAGTCCTCCTACAATGAGCAGTTCTTC.